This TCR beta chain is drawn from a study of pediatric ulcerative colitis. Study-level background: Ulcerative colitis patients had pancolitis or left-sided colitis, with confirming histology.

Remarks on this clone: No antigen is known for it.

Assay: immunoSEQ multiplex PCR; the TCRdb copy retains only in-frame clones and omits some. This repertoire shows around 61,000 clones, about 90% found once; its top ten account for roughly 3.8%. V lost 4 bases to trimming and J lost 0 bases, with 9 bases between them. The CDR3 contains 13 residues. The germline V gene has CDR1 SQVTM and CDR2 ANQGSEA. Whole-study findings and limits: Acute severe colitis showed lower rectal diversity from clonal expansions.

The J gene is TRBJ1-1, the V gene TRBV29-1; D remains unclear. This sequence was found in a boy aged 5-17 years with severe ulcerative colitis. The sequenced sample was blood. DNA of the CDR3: TGCAGCGTTGGGGTGGGCATGAACACTGAAGCTTTCTTT. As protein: CSVGVGMNTEAFF.